The present TCR beta chain was sequenced within a study of blood T cell repertoires in COVID-19 (dated by TCRdb to about 2020). In terms of the full investigation: Samples from collaborators originated in the United States, Italy and Spain and spanned both the acute and convalescent phases of COVID-19. Where available, HLA class I and class II types were obtained from metadata supplied by the sample provider rather than from assay-based typing. The repertoires were released in a freely available public database meant as a resource for research on the immune response to SARS-CoV-2. Nearly every sample came with metadata listing a de-identified subject ID, COVID-19 status, age in years and sex. Subjects who had been exposed to COVID-19, were actively infected with it, or had recovered from it provided the deeply sampled blood TCRbeta repertoires that made up the dataset. The material from the prospective study consisted of cDNA or gDNA derived from T cells, B-cell-depleted T cells, or PBMCs. Samples came from the ongoing ImmuneRACE study (first 160 participants) plus 1,254 subjects from 6 global collaborators. Here is what the overall study found, with its caveats: The amount of clinical and demographic metadata varied by source and participant and was provided uncurated.

One collaborating source in Seattle enrolled patients during active infection and followed them longitudinally through the course of disease. The collaborating institutions used their own protocols to collect whole blood in K2EDTA tubes. For TCRbeta analysis, collaborator samples were shipped as frozen whole blood, as isolated PBMCs, or as DNA extracted from either sample type. The immunoSEQ Assay, a bias-controlled multiplex PCR, was used to amplify TCRbeta CDR3 regions from genomic DNA. In the source study's methods: The number of nucleated cells in each sample was estimated by amplification of reference gene primers within the assay. To quantify the absolute abundance of each unique TCRbeta CDR3 rearrangement, sequence reads were collapsed and filtered. For each sample, productive Simpson clonality was calculated by taking the square root of Simpson's diversity index across productive rearrangements. What TCRdb holds here is the immuneACCESS table cut down to in-frame rearrangements. Part of the clones is not present; checked against another copy, under half of the missing clones reflect an unresolved V gene, and the others are unexplained. V and J calls and clone size are given by that table; D and trimming were obtained from the DNA. The sample table contains 270,000 or so clones; only one count was recorded for around 91% of them. Approximately 2.1% of the sample lies in the top ten.

This clone appeared a few times. Its antigen is still unknown. No base quality values were provided; no much bigger clone lies one nucleotide off. This sample also contains other DNA sequences that code for the same CDR3. V loses 0 bases of germline sequence and J loses 0 bases, and the interval between the two ends is 16 bases. The germline V gene yields SGHRS for CDR1 and YFSETQ for CDR2. The CDR3 runs 19 residues from the cysteine to the phenylalanine. The DNA shown is the 57-base CDR3, in frame from base 1. The receptor chain draws on TRBV5-1 and TRBJ1-6; a tentative D match to TRBD1 spans 5 bases. The source material was peripheral blood. This clonotype originated in a woman aged 55-75 years with COVID-19, enrolled during active disease. The nucleotides read TGCGCCAGCAGCTTGGCTTGGCAGGGCCAGAGCTCCTATAATTCACCCCTCCACTTT. It encodes CASSLAWQGQSSYNSPLHF.